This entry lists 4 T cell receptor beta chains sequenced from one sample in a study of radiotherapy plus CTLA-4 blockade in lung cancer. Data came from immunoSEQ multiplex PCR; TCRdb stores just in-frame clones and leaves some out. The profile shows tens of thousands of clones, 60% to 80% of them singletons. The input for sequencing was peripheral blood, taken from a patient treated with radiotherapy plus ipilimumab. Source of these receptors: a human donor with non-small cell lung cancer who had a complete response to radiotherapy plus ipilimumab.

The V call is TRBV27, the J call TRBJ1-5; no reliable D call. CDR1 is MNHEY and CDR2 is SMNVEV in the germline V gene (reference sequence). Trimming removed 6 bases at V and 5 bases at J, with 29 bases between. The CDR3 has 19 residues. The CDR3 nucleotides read TGTGCCAGCAGCACGTTGCCCCTCTTGGGTAGTCCACCTTATCAGCCCCAGCATTTT. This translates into CASSTLPLLGSPPYQPQHF.

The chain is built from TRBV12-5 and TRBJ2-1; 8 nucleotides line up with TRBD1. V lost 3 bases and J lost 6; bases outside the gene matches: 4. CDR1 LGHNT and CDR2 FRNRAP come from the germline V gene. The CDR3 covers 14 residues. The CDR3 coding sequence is TGTGCTAGTGGTTTCGGACAGGGCGGCAATGAGCAGTTCTTC. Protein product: CASGFGQGGNEQFF.

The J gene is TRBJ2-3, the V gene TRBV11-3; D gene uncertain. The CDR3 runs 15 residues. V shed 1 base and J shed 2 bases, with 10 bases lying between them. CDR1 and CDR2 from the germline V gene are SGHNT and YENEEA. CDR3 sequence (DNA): TGTGCCAGCAGCTTAGGACAAACCTACACAGATACGCAGTATTTT. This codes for CASSLGQTYTDTQYF.

The CDR3 DNA reads as TGTGCCAGCAGCTTAAGTCCCGGGGGAAGCACAGATACGCAGTATTTT. Protein: CASSLSPGGSTDTQYF. This chain uses TRBV7-2 with TRBJ2-3; tentative D call: TRBD2 (6 bases). V lost 2 bases, J lost 0 bases, and 12 bases lay in between. Germline-derived CDR1 and CDR2 are SGHTA and FQGNSA. The CDR3 consists of 16 residues.